What follows are 18 T cell receptor beta chains derived from one specimen sequenced in a study of cytomegalovirus exposure and HLA in healthy donors. A multiplex PCR was run with 60 Vbeta primers and 13 Jbeta primers. Some clones are missing from TCRdb's copy, which holds only in-frame ones; the method was immunoSEQ multiplex PCR. The sample lists 100,000 or so clones; 70% to 80% were seen once. The sequenced sample was PBMCs. The receptor set was obtained from a woman between 35 and 50 years old in good health and CMV-seronegative.

The sample holds a few counts of this clone. This rearrangement joins TRBV2 to TRBJ2-5, with no clear D. The J call may not be correct, given that the DNA end is closer to TRBJ2-7. Germline loops: CDR1 SNHLY, CDR2 FYNNEI. CDR3 length: 12 residues. CDR3 amino acids: CASSRSSYEQYF. CDR3 bases: TGTGCCAGCAGTCGGTCCTCCTACGAGCAGTACTTC.

The chain combines TRBV28 with TRBJ2-1; possibly TRBD1 for D (6 bases). Looked up from germline, CDR1 is MDHEN and CDR2 is SYDVKM. V dropped 2 bases and J dropped 7 bases, with 12 bases sitting between them. CDR3 length equals 14 residues. CDR3 DNA: TGTGCCAGCAGTTTAGAACAGGGTGGTAATGAGCAGTTCTTC. Encoded protein: CASSLEQGGNEQFF.

This chain connects TRBV27 to TRBJ2-4; D may be TRBD1 (5 bases). Germline loops: CDR1 MNHEY, CDR2 SMNVEV (reference sequence). The V end was cut by 5 bases, the J end by 6 bases, with 14 bases between. The CDR3 is 14 residues long. This CDR3 is CASSPGQNRNIQYF. As DNA, the CDR3 is TGTGCCAGCAGTCCCGGACAAAATCGAAACATTCAGTACTTC.

This clone showed up just a few times. The rearrangement uses TRBV29-1 and TRBJ1-1, with 7 bases matching TRBD1. The CDR3 extends over 14 amino acids. The germline CDR1 and CDR2 sequences are SQVTM and ANQGSEA. Trimming cost V 7 bases and J 1 base; bases outside gene matches: 9. Here the CDR3 DNA reads TGCAGCGCCCCACGACAGGGATCGAACACTGAAGCTTTCTTT. Amino acids: CSAPRQGSNTEAFF.

This clone came up a few times. V is TRBV19 and J is TRBJ2-1; tentative D call: TRBD2 (7 bases). This CDR3 comprises 14 residues. V lost 3 bases, J lost 6 bases, and 12 bases lay in between. The V gene's germline CDR1 is LNHDA and CDR2 SQIVND (reference sequence). This chain's CDR3 is CASSIGGRGNEQFF. The CDR3 region has the DNA TGTGCCAGTAGTATCGGGGGGCGAGGCAATGAGCAGTTCTTC.

The CDR3 DNA is TGTGCCAGCAGCTTAGTGGCTTCCTACGAGCAGTACTTC. Translated: CASSLVASYEQYF. J is TRBJ2-7 and V is TRBV11-2; D remains unclear. From germline, CDR1 is SGHAT and CDR2 FQNNGV. Trimming removed 1 base at V and 1 base at J, with 5 bases between. There are 13 residues in the CDR3.

This clone turned up a few times. This chain joins TRBV7-9 and TRBJ2-4; TRBD1 might be the D (5 bases). Germline V gene data show CDR1 as SEHNR and CDR2 as FQNEAQ (reference sequence). CDR3 length: 18 residues. V lost 5 bases and J lost 0, with 20 bases in between. DNA of the CDR3: TGTGCCAGCAGCATTCTAGGTGACAGCTTCTTAGCCAAAAACATTCAGTACTTC. It yields the protein CASSILGDSFLAKNIQYF.

About this clone: Mismatch with germline at one junction end may stem from a read error. The CDR3 region has the DNA TGTGCCAACAGCTCCCGGCCGACTAGCGGGGGGGCTTGGACCGGGGAGCTGTTTTTT. This codes for CANSSRPTSGGAWTGELFF. V gene TRBV7-8 combines with J gene TRBJ2-2; the match to TRBD2 covers 14 bases. CDR3 length: 19 residues. Germline V CDR1 and CDR2: SGHVS, FQNEAQ. The complete variable domain, with remaining parts taken from reference TRBV7-8 and TRBJ2-2, reads GAGVSQSPRYKVAKRGQDVALRCDPISGHVSLFWYQQALGQGPEFLTYFQNEAQLDKSGLPSDRFFAERPEGSVSTLKIQRTQQEDSAVYLCANSSRPTSGGAWTGELFFGEGSRLTVL.

The CDR3 bases are TGTGCCATGGGCAGCTTCAATTACAATGAGCAGTTCTTC. The encoded protein is CAMGSFNYNEQFF. J is TRBJ2-1 and V is TRBV30; the D is unclear. V was pared by 8 bases and J by 4 bases, with 15 bases between. The length of the CDR3 is 13 residues. Germline V gene sequence: CDR1 GTSNPN, CDR2 SVGIG (reference sequence).

The chain has TRBV4-3 and TRBJ1-1; TRBD1 agrees at 7 bases. With 1 base clipped from V and 1 base from J, the junction kept 9 bases outside the gene matches. Germline CDR1 reads LGHNA; CDR2 reads YSLEER. The CDR3 has 17 residues. This CDR3 is CASSQGDRGQANTEAFF. CDR3 DNA: TGCGCCAGCAGCCAAGGGGATCGTGGACAGGCGAACACTGAAGCTTTCTTT.

The V and J genes are TRBV7-2 and TRBJ1-6; no firm D call. V lost 2 bases, J lost 7 bases, and 12 bases lay in between. The CDR3 has 15 residues. Germline V lookup: CDR1 SGHTA, CDR2 FQGNSA. The CDR3 region is CASSLREWANSPLHF. In DNA form, the CDR3 reads TGTGCCAGCAGCTTACGAGAGTGGGCGAATTCACCCCTCCACTTT.

This chain connects TRBV6-5 to TRBJ1-2; no clear D. This CDR3 has 12 residues. Trimming removed 6 bases from V and 7 bases from J, with 12 bases in between. Germline lookup yields CDR1 MNHEY and CDR2 SVGAGI. CDR3 in amino acids: CASRTDITGYTF. The CDR3 nucleotides read TGTGCCAGCAGAACCGACATAACTGGCTACACCTTC.

In this sample, this clone turned up once. This sequence joins TRBV7-2 and TRBJ1-3, with 8 bases matching TRBD1. The CDR3 covers 14 residues. Germline V gene sequence: CDR1 SGHTA, CDR2 FQGNSA. With 5 bases clipped from V and 4 bases from J, the junction kept 4 bases outside the gene matches. DNA for the CDR3: TGTGCCAGCAGCGCCAGGGGGCTAGGAAACACCATATATTTT. Amino acid sequence: CASSARGLGNTIYF. The variable domain in full, completed from reference TRBV7-2 and TRBJ1-3, reads GAGVSQSPSNKVTEKGKDVELRCDPISGHTALYWYRQSLGQGLEFLIYFQGNSAPDKSGLPSDRFSAERTGGSVSTLTIQRTQQEDSAVYLCASSARGLGNTIYFGEGSWLTVV.

The genes are TRBV5-1 and TRBJ2-1; a weak D match, TRBD2 (5 bases). The germline V gene encodes CDR1 SGHRS and CDR2 YFSETQ. Deletions cut 4 bases from V and 0 bases from J, with 8 bases between. The CDR3 is 14 amino acids. The CDR3 DNA sequence: TGCGCCAGCAGCCCCGGGGACTCCTACAATGAGCAGTTCTTC. It encodes CASSPGDSYNEQFF.

The count of this clone is one. The V gene is TRBV27, the J gene TRBJ2-7, with 8 bases that match TRBD2. The CDR3 sequence is 14 residues long. In germline, CDR1 is MNHEY, CDR2 SMNVEV (reference sequence). V shed 3 bases, J shed 1 base, and the junction held 2 bases outside the gene matches. The CDR3 sequence: CASSFASGSYEQYF. The CDR3 region has the DNA TGTGCCAGCAGTTTTGCTAGCGGGTCCTACGAGCAGTACTTC.

The V gene is TRBV4-3, the J gene TRBJ1-1; possibly TRBD1 for D (6 bases). The CDR3 spans 17 residues. V was pared by 0 bases and J by 0 bases, with 14 bases between. CDR1 and CDR2 (germline): LGHNA, YSLEER. CDR3 DNA sequence: TGCGCCAGCAGCCAAGATCCAACGGGACACCTGAACACTGAAGCTTTCTTT. This translates into CASSQDPTGHLNTEAFF.

The genes are TRBV7-6 and TRBJ1-6; D not certain. V was trimmed by 5 bases and J by 4 bases, leaving 15 bases between them. Germline V CDR1 and CDR2: SGHVS, FNYEAQ. The CDR3 contains 16 residues. CDR3 sequence (DNA): TGTGCCAGCAGCCAGGCGGCGCGGGCTTATAATTCACCCCTCCACTTT. Translating gives CASSQAARAYNSPLHF.

CDR3 DNA sequence: TGTGCCAGCTCACCACCGGCGGCTTTGAACACCGGGGAGCTGTTTTTT. Amino acid sequence: CASSPPAALNTGELFF. The rearrangement links TRBV18 to TRBJ2-2; unclear D gene. The germline V and J ends were trimmed by 0 bases and 1 base, with 9 bases remaining between them. Germline loops: CDR1 KGHSH, CDR2 LQKENI. The CDR3 runs 16 residues.